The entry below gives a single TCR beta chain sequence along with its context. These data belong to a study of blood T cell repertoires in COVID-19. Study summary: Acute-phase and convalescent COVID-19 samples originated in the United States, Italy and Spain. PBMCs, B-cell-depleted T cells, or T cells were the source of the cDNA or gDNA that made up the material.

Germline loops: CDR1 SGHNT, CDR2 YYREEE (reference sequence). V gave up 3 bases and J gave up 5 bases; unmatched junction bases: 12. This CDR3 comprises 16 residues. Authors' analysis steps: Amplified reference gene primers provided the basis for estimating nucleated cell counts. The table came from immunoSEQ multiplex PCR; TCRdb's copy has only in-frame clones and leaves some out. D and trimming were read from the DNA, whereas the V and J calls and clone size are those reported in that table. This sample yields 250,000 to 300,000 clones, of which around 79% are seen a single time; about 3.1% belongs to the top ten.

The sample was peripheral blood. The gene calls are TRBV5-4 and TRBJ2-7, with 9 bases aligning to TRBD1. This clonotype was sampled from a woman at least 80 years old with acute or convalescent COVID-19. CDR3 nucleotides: TGTGCCAGCAGCTGGAGCGCCGGGACAGGGCCCGACGAGCAGTACTTC. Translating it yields CASSWSAGTGPDEQYF.